The 10 T cell receptor beta chains in this list originate from one sample, sequenced in a study of T cell responses to AZD1222 COVID-19 vaccine. TCRdb keeps only in-frame clones here, not all; method: immunoSEQ multiplex PCR. The sample holds around 100,000 clones; about 80% are singletons and the top ten take approximately 9.4%. This specimen consisted of peripheral blood, obtained on day 0 of AZD1222 vaccination. The receptors shown here come from an adult in good health.

CDR3 residues: CASSHGTIGETQYF. DNA for the CDR3: TGTGCCAGCAGCCACGGGACCATTGGGGAGACCCAGTACTTC. The genes are TRBV6-2 or TRBV6-3 and TRBJ2-5; D is tentatively TRBD1 or TRBD2 (5 bases each). Germline CDR1 MNHEY, CDR2 SVGEGT. V was cut by 6 bases and J by 5 bases, with 16 bases left in between. The CDR3 length is 14 residues.

V is TRBV15 and J is TRBJ1-3; D unclear. With 3 bases removed from V and 4 bases from J, the gap between germline ends came to 16 bases. Germline V gene data show CDR1 as LNHNV and CDR2 as YYDKDF (reference sequence). CDR3 length: 16 amino acids. CDR3 sequence (DNA): TGTGCCACCAGCAGCCCTAACACCTTGGGGGGAAACACCATATATTTT. Its translation is CATSSPNTLGGNTIYF.

This rearrangement joins TRBV5-5 to TRBJ2-2, with D possibly being TRBD1 (6 bases). Germline V gene data show CDR1 as SGHKS and CDR2 as YYEKEE (reference sequence). Trimming shortened V by 3 bases and J by 1 base, and 13 bases separated the two germline ends. This CDR3 comprises 16 residues. Here the CDR3 reads CASSSPGHMNTGELFF. The CDR3 coding sequence is TGTGCCAGCAGCTCCCCGGGACACATGAACACCGGGGAGCTGTTTTTT.

The chain combines TRBV3-1 (or the pseudogene TRBV3-2) with TRBJ2-1; D is perhaps TRBD1 (5 bases). The V gene lost 1 base and the J gene lost 6 bases, with 10 bases spanning the gap. In germline, CDR1 is LGHDT, CDR2 YNNKEL (reference sequence). The CDR3 extends over 14 amino acids. In nucleotides, the CDR3 is TGTGCCAGCAGCCAAGTGGTAGGGGTCAATGAGCAGTTCTTC. Residues: CASSQVVGVNEQFF.

This clone was counted once. The chain couples TRBV3-1 (or the pseudogene TRBV3-2) to TRBJ2-1; no reliable D call. Between the trimmed V and J ends, which lost 3 bases and 14 bases, there was a span of 20 bases. The CDR3 has 14 amino acids. CDR1 and CDR2 from the germline V gene are LGHDT and YNNKEL (reference sequence). The CDR3, as DNA: TGTGCCAGCAGCCATTCCCGTCTTGGGCTTATCGAGTTCTTC. This encodes CASSHSRLGLIEFF.

This clone was seen a single time. The rearrangement uses TRBV5-5 and TRBJ1-1; D not resolved. Trimming left V 4 bases short and J 0 bases short, with 13 bases between. This CDR3 is built from 15 residues. Germline V lookup: CDR1 SGHKS, CDR2 YYEKEE (reference sequence). The CDR3 bases are TGTGCCAGCAGCCGGGGTTACAGCCTGAACACTGAAGCTTTCTTT. Its translation is CASSRGYSLNTEAFF.

The chain uses TRBV7-3 and TRBJ1-2, with TRBD1 identical over 9 bases. The germline V gene has CDR1 SGHTA and CDR2 FQGTGA. Trimming cost V 3 bases and J 0 bases; bases outside gene matches: 14. The CDR3 runs 19 residues. The CDR3 DNA sequence: TGTGCCAGCAGCTTGCTGCCGGGACAGGGCAAAAATTCTAACTATGGCTACACCTTC. Translating gives CASSLLPGQGKNSNYGYTF.

This rearrangement joins TRBV6-5 to TRBJ1-6, with a tentative D call TRBD1 (6 bases). The germline gives CDR1 MNHEY, CDR2 SVGAGI. The CDR3 sequence is 15 residues long. V lost 7 bases to trimming and J lost 10 bases, with 20 bases between them. Written as DNA, the CDR3 is TGTGCCAGCACAAGCCTAGTCGGGGGGCGGTCACCCCTCCACTTT. Translation: CASTSLVGGRSPLHF.

The genes are TRBV18 and TRBJ1-4; 10 bases map to TRBD1. The V gene end was trimmed by 3 bases and the J gene end by 10 bases; junction bases not matched to a gene: 11. In germline, CDR1 is KGHSH, CDR2 LQKENI. The CDR3 covers 16 residues. CDR3 DNA sequence: TGTGCCAGCTCACCGGATAGGACAGGGGGAGAGGGAAAACTGTTTTTT. Encoded protein: CASSPDRTGGEGKLFF.

V is TRBV28 and J is TRBJ1-6, with D possibly matching TRBD1 (6 bases). Germline CDR1 reads MDHEN; CDR2 reads SYDVKM. This CDR3 is 16 amino acids long. V was clipped by 8 bases and J by 7 bases, with 21 bases between them. The CDR3 nucleotides are TGTGCCAGCGGGAAGGGGGGTCAGGGCGTCAATTCACCCCTCCACTTT. It yields the protein CASGKGGQGVNSPLHF.